This T cell receptor beta chain was sequenced for a study of blood T cell repertoires in COVID-19. There are 16 residues in the CDR3. In germline, CDR1 is SGHVS, CDR2 FQNEAQ. The V gene end was trimmed by 5 bases and the J gene end by 6 bases; junction bases not matched to a gene: 12. Here immunoSEQ multiplex PCR was the method, and the copy in TCRdb shows in-frame clones only, minus some. The profile shows 150,000 to 200,000 clones, 81% of them singletons. This receptor was taken from a man aged 55 to 69 with active or convalescent COVID-19. Sequencing input: peripheral blood. This chain links TRBV7-8 with TRBJ2-1, with 8 bases fitting TRBD2. CDR3 bases: TGTGCCAGCAGCGAAACGCGGACTAGCAAATTCAATGAGCAGTTCTTC. Translating it yields CASSETRTSKFNEQFF. Complete variable domain (other parts from reference TRBV7-8 and TRBJ2-1): GAGVSQSPRYKVAKRGQDVALRCDPISGHVSLFWYQQALGQGPEFLTYFQNEAQLDKSGLPSDRFFAERPEGSVSTLKIQRTQQEDSAVYLCASSETRTSKFNEQFFGPGTRLTVL.